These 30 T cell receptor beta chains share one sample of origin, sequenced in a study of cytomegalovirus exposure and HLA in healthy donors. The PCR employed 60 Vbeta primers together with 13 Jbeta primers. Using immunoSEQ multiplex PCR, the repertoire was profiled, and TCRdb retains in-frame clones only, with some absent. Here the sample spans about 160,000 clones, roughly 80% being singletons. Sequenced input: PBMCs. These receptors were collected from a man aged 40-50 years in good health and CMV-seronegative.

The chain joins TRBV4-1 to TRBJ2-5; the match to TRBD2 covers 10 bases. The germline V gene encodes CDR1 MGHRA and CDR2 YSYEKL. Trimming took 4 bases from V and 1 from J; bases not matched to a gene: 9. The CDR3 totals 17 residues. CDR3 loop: CASSPLLAGPTQETQYF. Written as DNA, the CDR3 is TGCGCCAGCAGCCCTTTACTAGCGGGGCCAACCCAAGAGACCCAGTACTTC.

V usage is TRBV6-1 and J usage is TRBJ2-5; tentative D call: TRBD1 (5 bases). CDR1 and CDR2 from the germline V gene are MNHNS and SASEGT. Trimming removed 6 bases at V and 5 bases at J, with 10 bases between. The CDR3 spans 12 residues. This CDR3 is CASRLTAETQYF. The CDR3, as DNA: TGTGCCAGCAGATTGACAGCGGAGACCCAGTACTTC.

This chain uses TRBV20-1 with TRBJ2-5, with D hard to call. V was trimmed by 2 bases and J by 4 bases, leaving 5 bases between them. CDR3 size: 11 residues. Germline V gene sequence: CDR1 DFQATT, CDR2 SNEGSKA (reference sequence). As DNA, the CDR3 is TGCAGTGCTAGACTCAGAGAGACCCAGTACTTC. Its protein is CSARLRETQYF.

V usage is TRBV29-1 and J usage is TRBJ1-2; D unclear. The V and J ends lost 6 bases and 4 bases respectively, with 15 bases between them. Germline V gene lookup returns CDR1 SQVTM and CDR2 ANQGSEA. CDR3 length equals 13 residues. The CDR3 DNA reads TGCAGCGTCCCCATTGAGGTCTCCTATGGCTACACCTTC. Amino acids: CSVPIEVSYGYTF.

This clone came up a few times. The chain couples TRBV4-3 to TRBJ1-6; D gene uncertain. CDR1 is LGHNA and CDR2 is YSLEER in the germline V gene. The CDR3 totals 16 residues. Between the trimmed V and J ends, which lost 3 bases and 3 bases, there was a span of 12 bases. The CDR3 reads CASSHLTSDYNSPLHF. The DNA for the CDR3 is TGCGCCAGCAGCCACTTGACCAGCGACTATAATTCACCCCTCCACTTT.

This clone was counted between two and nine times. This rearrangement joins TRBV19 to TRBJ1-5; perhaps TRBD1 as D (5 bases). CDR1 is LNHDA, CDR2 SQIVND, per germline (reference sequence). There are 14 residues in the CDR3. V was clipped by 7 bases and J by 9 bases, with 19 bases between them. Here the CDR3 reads CASTISKGGVPQHF. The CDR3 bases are TGTGCCAGTACCATAAGCAAGGGAGGGGTGCCCCAGCATTTT.

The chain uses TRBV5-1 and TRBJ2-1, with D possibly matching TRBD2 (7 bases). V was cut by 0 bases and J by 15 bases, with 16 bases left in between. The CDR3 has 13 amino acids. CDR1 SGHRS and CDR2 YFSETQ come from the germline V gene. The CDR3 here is CASSLGGGDSLFF. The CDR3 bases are TGCGCCAGCAGCTTGGGAGGGGGGGACTCGCTGTTCTTC.

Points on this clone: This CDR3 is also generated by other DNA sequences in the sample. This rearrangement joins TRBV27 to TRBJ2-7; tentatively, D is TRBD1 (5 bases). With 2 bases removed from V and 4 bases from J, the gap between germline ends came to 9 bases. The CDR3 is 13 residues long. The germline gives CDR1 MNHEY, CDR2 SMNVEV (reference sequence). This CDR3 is CASSLGAAYEQYF. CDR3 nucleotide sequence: TGTGCCAGCAGTTTAGGGGCAGCTTACGAGCAGTACTTC.

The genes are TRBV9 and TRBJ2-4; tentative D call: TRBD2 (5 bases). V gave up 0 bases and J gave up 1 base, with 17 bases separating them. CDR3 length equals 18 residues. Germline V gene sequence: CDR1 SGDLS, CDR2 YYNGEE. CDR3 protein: CASSVDPGQRNAKNIQYF. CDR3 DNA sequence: TGTGCCAGCAGCGTAGATCCCGGGCAGCGGAATGCCAAAAACATTCAGTACTTC.

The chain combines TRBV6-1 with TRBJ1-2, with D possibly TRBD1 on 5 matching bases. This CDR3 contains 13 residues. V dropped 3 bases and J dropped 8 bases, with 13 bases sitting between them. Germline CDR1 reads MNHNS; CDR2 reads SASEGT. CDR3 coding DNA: TGTGCCAGCAGTGAGGCGGGACCGTCGGGCTACACCTTC. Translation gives CASSEAGPSGYTF.

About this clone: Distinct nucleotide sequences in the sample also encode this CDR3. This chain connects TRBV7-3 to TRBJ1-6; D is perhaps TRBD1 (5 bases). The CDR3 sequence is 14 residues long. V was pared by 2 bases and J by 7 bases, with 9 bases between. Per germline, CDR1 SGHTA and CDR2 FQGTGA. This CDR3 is CASSLSGLNSPLHF. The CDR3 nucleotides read TGTGCCAGCAGCTTATCAGGGTTAAATTCACCCCTCCACTTT. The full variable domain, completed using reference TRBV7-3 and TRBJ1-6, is GAGVSQTPSNKVTEKGKYVELRCDPISGHTALYWYRQSLGQGPEFLIYFQGTGAADDSGLPNDRFFAVRPEGSVSTLKIQRTERGDSAVYLCASSLSGLNSPLHFGNGTRLTVT.

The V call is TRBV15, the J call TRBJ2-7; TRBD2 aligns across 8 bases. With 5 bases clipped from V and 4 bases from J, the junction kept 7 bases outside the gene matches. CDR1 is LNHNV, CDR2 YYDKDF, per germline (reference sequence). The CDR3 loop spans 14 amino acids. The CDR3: CATSAGGGSYEQYF. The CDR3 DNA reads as TGTGCCACCAGCGCGGGCGGGGGGAGTTACGAGCAGTACTTC.

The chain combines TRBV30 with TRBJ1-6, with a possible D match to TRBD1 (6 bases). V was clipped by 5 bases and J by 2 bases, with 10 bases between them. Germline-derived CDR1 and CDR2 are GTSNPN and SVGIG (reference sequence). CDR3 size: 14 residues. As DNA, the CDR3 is TGTGCCTGGGAGGGGGGGGCCTATAATTCACCCCTCCACTTT. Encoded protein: CAWEGGAYNSPLHF. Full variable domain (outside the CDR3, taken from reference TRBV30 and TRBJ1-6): SQTIHQWPATLVQPVGSPLSLECTVEGTSNPNLYWYRQAAGRGLQLLFYSVGIGQISSEVPQNLSASRPQDRQFILSSKKLLLSDSGFYLCAWEGGAYNSPLHFGNGTRLTVT.

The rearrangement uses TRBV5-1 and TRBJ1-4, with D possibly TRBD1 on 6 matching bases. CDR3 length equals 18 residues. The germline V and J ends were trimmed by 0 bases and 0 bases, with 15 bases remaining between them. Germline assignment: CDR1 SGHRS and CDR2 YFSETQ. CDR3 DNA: TGCGCCAGCAGCTTGGCTGGGGGCGAGGGGGCAACTAATGAAAAACTGTTTTTT. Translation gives CASSLAGGEGATNEKLFF.

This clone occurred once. The CDR3: CASSFGLQETQYF. The CDR3, as DNA: TGTGCCAGCAGCTTTGGACTTCAAGAGACCCAGTACTTC. The chain carries TRBV5-4 and TRBJ2-5; a possible D gene is TRBD2 (5 bases). Between the trimmed V and J ends, which lost 2 bases and 2 bases, there was a span of 7 bases. CDR1 is SGHNT and CDR2 is YYREEE in the germline V gene (reference sequence). This CDR3 has 13 residues.

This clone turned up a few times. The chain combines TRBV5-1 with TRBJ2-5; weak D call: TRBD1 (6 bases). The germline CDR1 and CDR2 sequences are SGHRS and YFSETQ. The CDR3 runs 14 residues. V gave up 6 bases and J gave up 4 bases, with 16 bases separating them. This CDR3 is CASTFQGKGETQYF. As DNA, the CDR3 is TGCGCCAGCACCTTTCAGGGGAAGGGAGAGACCCAGTACTTC.

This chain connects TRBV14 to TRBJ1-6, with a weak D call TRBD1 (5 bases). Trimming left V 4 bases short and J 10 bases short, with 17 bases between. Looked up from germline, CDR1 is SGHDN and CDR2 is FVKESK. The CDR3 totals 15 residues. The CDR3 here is CASSPTVTSRSPLHF. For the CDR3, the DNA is TGTGCCAGCAGCCCGACAGTTACTTCGAGATCACCCCTCCACTTT.

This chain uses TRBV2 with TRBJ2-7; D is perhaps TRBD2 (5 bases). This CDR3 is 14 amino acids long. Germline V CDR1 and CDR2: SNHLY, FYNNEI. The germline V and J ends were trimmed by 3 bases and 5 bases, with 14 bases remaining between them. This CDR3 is CASSDGGWADEQYF. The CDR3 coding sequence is TGTGCCAGCAGTGACGGAGGTTGGGCGGACGAGCAGTACTTC.

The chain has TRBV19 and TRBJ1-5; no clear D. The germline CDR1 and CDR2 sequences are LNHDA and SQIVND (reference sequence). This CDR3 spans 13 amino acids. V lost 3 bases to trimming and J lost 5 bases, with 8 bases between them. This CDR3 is CASSIFQYQPQHF. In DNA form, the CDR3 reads TGTGCCAGTAGTATTTTTCAATATCAGCCCCAGCATTTT.

The CDR3 nucleotides are TGCGCCAGCGGCTACAGGGGTGATGAGCAGTTCTTC. Its protein product is CASGYRGDEQFF. The rearrangement joins TRBV4-1 to TRBJ2-1; 7 bases fit TRBD1. The CDR3 is 12 residues long. Trimming removed 8 bases from V and 8 bases from J; junction bases left unmatched: 6. From germline, CDR1 is MGHRA and CDR2 YSYEKL.

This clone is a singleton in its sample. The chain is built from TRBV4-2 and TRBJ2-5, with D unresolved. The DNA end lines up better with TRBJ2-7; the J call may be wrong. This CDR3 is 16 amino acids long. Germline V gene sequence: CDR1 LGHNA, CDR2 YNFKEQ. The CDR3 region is CASSQGSRTWDYEQYF. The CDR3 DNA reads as TGTGCCAGCAGCCAAGGGTCAAGGACCTGGGACTACGAGCAGTACTTC.

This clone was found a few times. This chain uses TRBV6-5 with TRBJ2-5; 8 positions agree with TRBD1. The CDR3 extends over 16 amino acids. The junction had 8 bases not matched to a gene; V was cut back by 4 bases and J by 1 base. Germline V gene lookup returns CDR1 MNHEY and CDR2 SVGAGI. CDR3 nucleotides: TGTGCCAGCAGTTCCTTACAGACAGGGGCCCAAGAGACCCAGTACTTC. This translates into CASSSLQTGAQETQYF.

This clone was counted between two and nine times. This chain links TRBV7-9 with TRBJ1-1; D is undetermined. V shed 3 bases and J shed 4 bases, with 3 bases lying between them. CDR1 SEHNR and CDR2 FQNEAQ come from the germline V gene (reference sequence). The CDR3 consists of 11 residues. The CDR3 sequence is CASSFGTEAFF. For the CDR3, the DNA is TGTGCCAGCAGCTTCGGCACTGAAGCTTTCTTT. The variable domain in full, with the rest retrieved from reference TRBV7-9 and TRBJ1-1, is DTGVSQNPRHKITKRGQNVTFRCDPISEHNRLYWYRQTLGQGPEFLTYFQNEAQLEKSRLLSDRFSAERPKGSFSTLEIQRTEQGDSAMYLCASSFGTEAFFGQGTRLTVV.

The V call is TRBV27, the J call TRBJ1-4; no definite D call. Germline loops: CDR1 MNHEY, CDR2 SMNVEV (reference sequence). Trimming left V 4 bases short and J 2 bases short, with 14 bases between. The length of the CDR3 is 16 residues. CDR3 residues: CASSSIRRRTNEKLFF. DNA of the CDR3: TGTGCCAGCAGTTCTATTAGGAGGAGGACTAATGAAAAACTGTTTTTT. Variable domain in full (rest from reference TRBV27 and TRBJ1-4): EAQVTQNPRYLITVTGKKLTVTCSQNMNHEYMSWYRQDPGLGLRQIYYSMNVEVTDKGDVPEGYKVSRKEKRNFPLILESPSPNQTSLYFCASSSIRRRTNEKLFFGSGTQLSVL.

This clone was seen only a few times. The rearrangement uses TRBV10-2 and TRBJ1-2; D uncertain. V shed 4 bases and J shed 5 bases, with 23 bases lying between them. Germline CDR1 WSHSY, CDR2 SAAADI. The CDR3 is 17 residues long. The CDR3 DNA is TGCGCCAGCAGTGGGAATAAGGATCTTTTCACTATTTATGGCTACACCTTC. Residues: CASSGNKDLFTIYGYTF.

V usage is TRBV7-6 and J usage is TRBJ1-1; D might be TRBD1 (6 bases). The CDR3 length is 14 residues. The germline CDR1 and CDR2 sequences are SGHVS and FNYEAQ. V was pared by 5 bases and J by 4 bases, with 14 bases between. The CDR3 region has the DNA TGTGCCAGCAGCCTGGGGGGGGGCGTCACTGAAGCTTTCTTT. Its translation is CASSLGGGVTEAFF.

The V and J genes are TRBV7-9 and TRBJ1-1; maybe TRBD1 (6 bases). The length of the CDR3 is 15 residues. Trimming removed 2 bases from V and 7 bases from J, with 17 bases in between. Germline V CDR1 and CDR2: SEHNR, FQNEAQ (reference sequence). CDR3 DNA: TGTGCCAGCAGCTTAAGCCTGGTGGGGGCCGGTGAAGCTTTCTTT. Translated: CASSLSLVGAGEAFF.

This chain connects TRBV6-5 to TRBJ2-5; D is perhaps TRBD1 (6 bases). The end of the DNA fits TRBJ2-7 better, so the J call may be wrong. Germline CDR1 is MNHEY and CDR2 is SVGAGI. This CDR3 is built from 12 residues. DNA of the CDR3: TGTGCCAGCAGCCCCAGGGGCGACGAGCAGTACTTC. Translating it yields CASSPRGDEQYF.

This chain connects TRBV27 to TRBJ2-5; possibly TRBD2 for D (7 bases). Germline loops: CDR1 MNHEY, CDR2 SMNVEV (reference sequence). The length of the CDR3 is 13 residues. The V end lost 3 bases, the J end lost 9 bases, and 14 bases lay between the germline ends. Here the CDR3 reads CASSFVGGPAQYF. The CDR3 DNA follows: TGTGCCAGCAGTTTCGTCGGGGGGCCCGCCCAGTACTTC.

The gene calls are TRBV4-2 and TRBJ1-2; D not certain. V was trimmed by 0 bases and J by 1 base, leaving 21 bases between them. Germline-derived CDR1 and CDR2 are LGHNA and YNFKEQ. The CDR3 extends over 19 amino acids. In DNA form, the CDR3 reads TGTGCCAGCAGCCAAGAGACGGGGTTGGCCCCTCGTAGTAACTATGGCTACACCTTC. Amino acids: CASSQETGLAPRSNYGYTF.